This T cell receptor beta chain stems from a study of vaccination and CD4 T cells after COVID-19. Worth noting for this clonotype: The antigen remains unidentified.

Sample time point: late sampling 161 to 241 days after vaccination in a few convalescent patients. Described treatment: roughly ten-day PBMC culture with coronavirus spike peptide pools or control peptides (ViraFEST assay). Scientists ran DNA taken from cultured CD4+ T cells through the Oncomine TCR Beta short-read assay for sequencing. Each CDR3 protein gets one entry after TCRdb re-called the PCR reads with MiXCR. This table has tens of thousands of distinct CDR3 sequences, 30% to 35% appearing once. Broader study findings: Convalescent patients' vaccine-specific clones were spike mono-reactive in 304 of 307 cases.

The source material was CD4+ T cells from blood, cultured in vitro, sampled about 7 months after SARS-CoV-2 vaccination. The sequence was obtained from a human donor who had recovered from COVID-19.

The CDR3 region has the DNA TGTGCCAGTAGAAAAGGACAGGATATATATGGCTACACCTTC. This encodes CASRKGQDIYGYTF. This sequence joins TRBV19 and TRBJ1-2, with 7 bases fitting TRBD1. The CDR3 contains 14 residues. V lost 6 bases and J lost 5; bases outside the gene matches: 9. In germline, CDR1 is LNHDA, CDR2 SQIVND (reference sequence).